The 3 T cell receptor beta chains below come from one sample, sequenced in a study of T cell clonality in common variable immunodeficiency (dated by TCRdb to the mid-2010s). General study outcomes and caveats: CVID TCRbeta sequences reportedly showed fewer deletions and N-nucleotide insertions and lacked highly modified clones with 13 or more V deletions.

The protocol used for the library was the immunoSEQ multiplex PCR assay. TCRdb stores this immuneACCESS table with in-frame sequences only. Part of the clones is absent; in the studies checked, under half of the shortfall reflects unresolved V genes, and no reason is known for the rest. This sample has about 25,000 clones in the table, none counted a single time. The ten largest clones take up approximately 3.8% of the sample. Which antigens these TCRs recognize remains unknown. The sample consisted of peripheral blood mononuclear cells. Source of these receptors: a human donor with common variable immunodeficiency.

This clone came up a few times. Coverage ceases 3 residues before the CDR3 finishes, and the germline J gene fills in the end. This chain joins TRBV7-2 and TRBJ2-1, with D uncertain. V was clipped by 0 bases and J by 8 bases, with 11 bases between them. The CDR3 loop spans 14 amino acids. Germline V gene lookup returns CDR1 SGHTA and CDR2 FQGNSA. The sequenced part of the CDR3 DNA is TGTGCCAGCAGCTTAGCTTTGGCTTTCGATGAG. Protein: CASSLALAFDE. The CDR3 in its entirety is CASSLALAFDEQFF.

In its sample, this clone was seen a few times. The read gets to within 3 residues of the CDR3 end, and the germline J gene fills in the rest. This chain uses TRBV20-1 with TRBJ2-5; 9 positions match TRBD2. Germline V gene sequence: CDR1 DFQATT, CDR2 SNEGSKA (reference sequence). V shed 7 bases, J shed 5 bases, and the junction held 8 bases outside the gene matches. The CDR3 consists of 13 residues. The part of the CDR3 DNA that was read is TGCAGTGAGTCCGCGGGAGGGTTGGAGACC. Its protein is CSESAGGLET. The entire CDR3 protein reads CSESAGGLETQYF.

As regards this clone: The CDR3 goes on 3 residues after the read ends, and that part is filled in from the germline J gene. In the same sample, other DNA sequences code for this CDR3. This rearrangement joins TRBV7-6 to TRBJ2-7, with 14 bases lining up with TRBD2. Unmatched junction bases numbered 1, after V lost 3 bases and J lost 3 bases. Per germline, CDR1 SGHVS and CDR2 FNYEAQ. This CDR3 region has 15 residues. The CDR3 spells CASSLGTSGSYEQYF. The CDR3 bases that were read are TGTGCCAGCAGCTTGGGGACTAGCGGGAGCTACGAG.